This T cell receptor beta chain was captured by sequencing in a study of blood T cells in healthy people across ages. With regard to this clonotype: Its antigen is unknown.

Study-level points and caveats: When one million T cells were used, diversity estimates were thought to be underestimates. In older individuals, TCR beta diversity per million T cells was lower, falling roughly linearly with age.

Total RNA, at least 6 micrograms per sample, was extracted from PBMCs. A J-beta primer mix and a sample-barcoded 5' primer were used in a second PCR of roughly 6 to 12 cycles. TCRdb called the 5' RACE reads again in MiXCR, with one record for every CDR3 protein. The data show hundreds of thousands of distinct CDR3 sequences, approximately 35% seen once. Germline CDR1 and CDR2: DFQATT and SNEGSKA (reference sequence). V lost 0 bases and J lost 13, with 10 bases in between. The CDR3 length is 11 residues. Sequenced sample: blood. The receptor was isolated from a man younger than 35 in good health. V is TRBV20-1 and J is TRBJ2-4, with D uncertain. The CDR3 is CSARDLERQYF. Here the CDR3 DNA reads TGCAGTGCTAGAGATCTGGAGAGGCAGTACTTC.